These 10 T cell receptor beta chains originate from one sample sequenced in a study of beta chain features in type 1 diabetes. Sequenced material consisted of expressed TCRB transcripts (all of the isolated RNA was reverse transcribed). This table comes from immunoSEQ multiplex PCR, and its TCRdb copy is limited to in-frame clones, with some not included. The sample contains under 900,000 clones, around a sixth of which appear only once. The sequencing input was naive CD4+ T cells from blood. These receptors were obtained from a woman aged 18-30 years in good health.

The chain couples TRBV4-1 to TRBJ2-2; 7 bases are a match to TRBD2. J was trimmed by 5 bases and V by 6 bases; bases with no gene match: 6. In germline, CDR1 is MGHRA, CDR2 YSYEKL. This CDR3 has 14 residues. CDR3 nucleotides: TGCGCCAGCAGTCTCCCCGGGGGGACCGGGGAGCTGTTTTTT. This encodes CASSLPGGTGELFF.

The chain uses TRBV6-5 and TRBJ2-3, with 7 bases identical to TRBD2. CDR1 is MNHEY, CDR2 SVGAGI, per germline. The CDR3 covers 15 residues. V shed 4 bases and J 0 bases; nucleotides not matched to a gene: 4. The CDR3 DNA reads as TGTGCCAGCAGTTTAAGCGGGACTAGCACAGATACGCAGTATTTT. This codes for CASSLSGTSTDTQYF.

V gene TRBV5-4 combines with J gene TRBJ2-7; TRBD2 might be the D (5 bases). The CDR3 contains 13 residues. V shed 3 bases and J shed 4 bases, with 11 bases lying between them. Germline values: CDR1 SGHNT, CDR2 YYREEE (reference sequence). CDR3 nucleotides: TGTGCCAGCAGCTCCGGGGTTATATACGAGCAGTACTTC. This encodes CASSSGVIYEQYF.

This rearrangement joins TRBV5-4 to TRBJ2-7, with 8 bases that match TRBD1. CDR1 and CDR2 (germline): SGHNT, YYREEE (reference sequence). The CDR3 totals 14 residues. The V segment lost 5 bases and the J segment 7 bases; nucleotides outside the gene matches: 11. CDR3 amino acids: CASSPDRAEREQYF. Written as DNA, the CDR3 is TGTGCCAGCAGTCCGGACAGGGCCGAAAGGGAGCAGTACTTC. Using reference TRBV5-4 and TRBJ2-7 for the parts outside the CDR3, the full variable domain is ETGVTQSPTHLIKTRGQQVTLRCSSQSGHNTVSWYQQALGQGPQFIFQYYREEENGRGNFPPRFSGLQFPNYSSELNVNALELDDSALYLCASSPDRAEREQYFGPGTRLTVT.

The chain couples TRBV5-6 to TRBJ2-2; perhaps TRBD1 as D (6 bases). Trimming took off 2 bases at V and 6 bases at J, with 11 bases between the two ends. Per germline, CDR1 SGHDT and CDR2 YYEEEE. This CDR3 contains 14 residues. The CDR3 bases are TGTGCCAGCAGCTTTACAGGGAGACCCGGGGAGCTGTTTTTT. The encoded protein is CASSFTGRPGELFF.

The chain links TRBV7-2 to TRBJ2-5; D possibly uses TRBD1 or TRBD2 (6 bases each). Looked up from germline, CDR1 is SGHTA and CDR2 is FQGNSA. Deletions cut 1 base from V and 1 base from J, with 13 bases between. The CDR3 consists of 16 residues. The CDR3 loop is CASSLVSGASQETQYF. CDR3 coding DNA: TGTGCCAGCAGCTTAGTTTCGGGGGCGTCCCAAGAGACCCAGTACTTC.

Note on this clone: The same CDR3 also results from other DNA sequences found in this sample. The chain has TRBV9 and TRBJ1-2; the match to TRBD1 covers 8 bases. The CDR3 has 14 residues. Trimming took 3 bases from V and 6 from J; bases not matched to a gene: 7. The V gene's germline CDR1 is SGDLS and CDR2 YYNGEE. The CDR3 DNA reads TGTGCCAGCAGCGCCCGAACAGGGGGGGATGGCTACACCTTC. Protein: CASSARTGGDGYTF.

The J gene is TRBJ2-1, the V gene TRBV7-2; D remains unclear. This CDR3 contains 15 residues. The V end lost 0 bases, the J end lost 0 bases, and 6 bases lay between the germline ends. CDR1 and CDR2 (germline): SGHTA, FQGNSA. Written as DNA, the CDR3 is TGTGCCAGCAGCTTAGCGGGAAACTCCTACAATGAGCAGTTCTTC. Protein: CASSLAGNSYNEQFF.

The chain combines TRBV10-3 with TRBJ2-1, with a weak D call TRBD1 (9 bases). The CDR3 spans 20 residues. V lost 0 bases and J 8 bases, leaving 29 bases between the germline ends. Germline V gene data show CDR1 as ENHRY and CDR2 as SYGVKD. The CDR3 sequence is CAISESKQGAVISGNDEQFF. The CDR3 DNA reads TGTGCCATCAGTGAGTCGAAACAGGGGGCGGTCATTAGCGGGAACGATGAGCAGTTCTTC.

The rearrangement links TRBV4-3 to TRBJ1-1; no reliable D call. Trimming took off 1 base at V and 2 bases at J, with 5 bases between the two ends. The CDR3 is 13 amino acids. Germline V gene lookup returns CDR1 LGHNA and CDR2 YSLEER. For the CDR3, the DNA is TGCGCCAGCAGCCAAGGGGTAAACACTGAAGCTTTCTTT. As protein: CASSQGVNTEAFF.